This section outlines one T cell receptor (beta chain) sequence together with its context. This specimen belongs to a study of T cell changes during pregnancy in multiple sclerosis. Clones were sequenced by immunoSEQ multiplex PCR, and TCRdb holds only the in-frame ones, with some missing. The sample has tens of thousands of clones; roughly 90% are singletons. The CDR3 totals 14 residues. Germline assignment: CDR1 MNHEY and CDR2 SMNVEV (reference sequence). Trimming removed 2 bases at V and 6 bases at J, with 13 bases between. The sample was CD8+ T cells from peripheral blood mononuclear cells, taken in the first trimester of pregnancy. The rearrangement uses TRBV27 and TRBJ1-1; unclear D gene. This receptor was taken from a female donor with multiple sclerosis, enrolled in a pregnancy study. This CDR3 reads CASSLMGPQAEAFF. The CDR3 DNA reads TGTGCCAGCAGTTTAATGGGTCCTCAGGCTGAAGCTTTCTTT.